The 22 T cell receptor beta chains below come from one sample, sequenced in a study of shared clonotypes between healthy human individuals. Libraries were prepared by immunoSEQ multiplex PCR; TCRdb keeps only in-frame clonotypes and omits some of them. The sample lists about 2 million clones, about 95% occurring once. Naive CD8 cells were CD45RO-negative, positively selected for CCR7, excluding terminally differentiated effector memory CD45RA+ cells. Sequenced: naive CD8+ T cells sorted from blood. These receptors all come from a man younger than 30 in good health.

The chain combines TRBV18 with TRBJ1-4; D remains unclear. V was shortened by 3 bases and J by 0 bases, with 5 bases between the two germline ends. Germline V CDR1 and CDR2: KGHSH, LQKENI. The CDR3 runs 14 residues. The CDR3, as DNA: TGTGCCAGCTCACCGTATGCAACTAATGAAAAACTGTTTTTT. Translation gives CASSPYATNEKLFF.

This clone was observed a single time. The chain combines TRBV19 with TRBJ1-1; D not certain. The CDR3 loop spans 15 amino acids. The V gene lost 2 bases and the J gene lost 3 bases, with 13 bases spanning the gap. The germline V gene encodes CDR1 LNHDA and CDR2 SQIVND (reference sequence). The CDR3 loop is CASSIQYFGDTEAFF. CDR3 DNA sequence: TGTGCCAGTAGTATACAGTACTTTGGGGACACTGAAGCTTTCTTT.

The chain uses TRBV5-1 and TRBJ2-1; the D gene is possibly TRBD1 (5 bases). Trimming removed 2 bases at V and 5 bases at J, with 14 bases between. CDR3 size: 15 residues. CDR1 is SGHRS, CDR2 YFSETQ, per germline. The CDR3 bases are TGCGCCAGCAGCTTCGATTACAGGTTTGACAATGAGCAGTTCTTC. As protein: CASSFDYRFDNEQFF.

This chain uses TRBV7-9 with TRBJ2-7; 9 nucleotides align to TRBD2. The J segment lost 0 bases and the V segment lost 5 bases, leaving 5 bases of the junction unmatched. The length of the CDR3 is 15 residues. CDR1 and CDR2 (germline): SEHNR, FQNEAQ (reference sequence). The CDR3 bases are TGTGCCAGCAGCGGATTTAGCGGGAGCTCCTACGAGCAGTACTTC. Its protein product is CASSGFSGSSYEQYF.

The gene calls are TRBV4-1 and TRBJ2-5; D is uncertain. V lost 4 bases and J 12 bases, leaving 15 bases between the germline ends. Germline assignment: CDR1 MGHRA and CDR2 YSYEKL. The length of the CDR3 is 12 residues. CDR3 sequence reads: CASSPTGSLKYF. In DNA form, the CDR3 reads TGCGCCAGCAGCCCAACCGGTTCCCTTAAGTACTTC.

As for this clone: The sample has other DNA sequences that encode this CDR3 too. The CDR3 spells CASSGTGTDTQYF. CDR3 DNA: TGTGCCAGCAGTGGGACAGGCACAGATACGCAGTATTTT. The V gene is TRBV6-5, the J gene TRBJ2-3, with 7 bases fitting TRBD1. The CDR3 sequence is 13 residues long. Germline trimming cut 5 bases from V and 1 base from J; bases unmatched to any gene: 0. Germline V gives CDR1 MNHEY, CDR2 SVGAGI.

The chain couples TRBV11-1 to TRBJ1-4, with D hard to call. The CDR3 is made up of 13 amino acids. Germline V CDR1 and CDR2: SGHAT, FQDESV (reference sequence). V lost 5 bases, J lost 5 bases, and 9 bases lay in between. The DNA for the CDR3 is TGTGCCAGCAGCCTAGAATTGAATGAAAAACTGTTTTTT. This codes for CASSLELNEKLFF.

This clone was counted once. The DNA for the CDR3 is TGTGCCAGCAGCCCGAGCCAGGGCTCCTACGAGCAGTACTTC. Amino acids: CASSPSQGSYEQYF. The chain links TRBV9 to TRBJ2-7; tentative D call: TRBD1 (5 bases). Germline CDR1 is SGDLS and CDR2 is YYNGEE. V was shortened by 4 bases and J by 0 bases, with 11 bases between the two germline ends. CDR3 length equals 14 residues.

The rearrangement links TRBV27 to TRBJ2-7; 7 bases agree with TRBD2. Trimming removed 5 bases from V and 4 bases from J; junction bases left unmatched: 8. The CDR3 sequence is 14 residues long. From germline, CDR1 is MNHEY and CDR2 SMNVEV (reference sequence). Written as DNA, the CDR3 is TGTGCCAGCAGTCTCGGGGCGGGAGATTACGAGCAGTACTTC. It yields the protein CASSLGAGDYEQYF.

V gene TRBV27 combines with J gene TRBJ2-7; D ambiguous. Trimming left V 7 bases short and J 1 base short, with 14 bases between. The CDR3 extends over 14 amino acids. Per the germline V gene, CDR1 is MNHEY and CDR2 is SMNVEV (reference sequence). This CDR3 is CASKQSPRSYEQYF. DNA of the CDR3: TGTGCCAGCAAACAGAGCCCGCGGTCCTACGAGCAGTACTTC.

This chain uses TRBV7-9 with TRBJ1-1; no clear D gene. Germline V gene sequence: CDR1 SEHNR, CDR2 FQNEAQ (reference sequence). V lost 0 bases, J lost 3 bases, and 11 bases lay in between. This CDR3 is built from 15 residues. The CDR3 bases are TGTGCCAGCAGCTTAGCCACTTCCCAGGACACTGAAGCTTTCTTT. Translating gives CASSLATSQDTEAFF.

The chain couples TRBV30 to TRBJ2-7; TRBD1 aligns across 7 bases. The trim removed 2 bases at V and 2 bases at J, leaving 6 bases unmatched. Germline lookup yields CDR1 GTSNPN and CDR2 SVGIG (reference sequence). The CDR3 sequence is 14 residues long. The CDR3 sequence is CAWSLGTEPYEQYF. In nucleotides, the CDR3 is TGTGCCTGGAGTCTTGGGACAGAGCCCTACGAGCAGTACTTC.

The gene calls are TRBV19 and TRBJ1-1; a weak D match, TRBD1 (5 bases). V lost 5 bases and J lost 7, with 11 bases in between. Germline assignment: CDR1 LNHDA and CDR2 SQIVND (reference sequence). CDR3 length: 12 amino acids. The CDR3 DNA follows: TGTGCCAGTAGTGTTGACAGTGTTGAAGCTTTCTTT. This gives the protein CASSVDSVEAFF.

V usage is TRBV4-1 and J usage is TRBJ1-2; D gene uncertain. CDR3 length: 15 amino acids. Germline CDR1 is MGHRA and CDR2 is YSYEKL. V shed 3 bases and J shed 0 bases, with 11 bases lying between them. The CDR3 DNA sequence: TGCGCCAGCAGCCAGGCTCATAGCCCTAACTATGGCTACACCTTC. Protein: CASSQAHSPNYGYTF.

The chain is built from TRBV29-1 and TRBJ2-7; perhaps TRBD2 as D (6 bases). Germline V lookup: CDR1 SQVTM, CDR2 ANQGSEA. V lost 3 bases to trimming and J lost 3 bases, with 18 bases between them. This CDR3 is built from 15 residues. CDR3 sequence reads: CSVDKEGAPFYEQYF. The CDR3 nucleotides are TGCAGCGTTGACAAGGAGGGCGCCCCGTTCTACGAGCAGTACTTC.

The chain is built from TRBV7-9 and TRBJ2-7; D is uncertain. CDR1 is SEHNR, CDR2 FQNEAQ, per germline (reference sequence). The CDR3 contains 13 residues. Trimming took off 5 bases at V and 3 bases at J, with 11 bases between the two ends. CDR3 coding DNA: TGTGCCAGCAGCCCGGGTCGAGTCTACGAGCAGTACTTC. Its translation is CASSPGRVYEQYF.

This chain links TRBV6-5 with TRBJ1-1; D is unresolved. This CDR3 region has 14 residues. Trimming stripped 2 bases from V and 4 bases from J, with 11 bases between. Germline values: CDR1 MNHEY, CDR2 SVGAGI. The CDR3 bases are TGTGCCAGCAGTTACACGCCGGATAGCACTGAAGCTTTCTTT. Translating it yields CASSYTPDSTEAFF.

V gene TRBV11-2 combines with J gene TRBJ2-1, with 11 bases lining up with TRBD2. V was pared by 5 bases and J by 4 bases, with 13 bases of the junction left unmatched. Germline loops: CDR1 SGHAT, CDR2 FQNNGV. CDR3 length equals 18 residues. CDR3 bases: TGTGCCAGCAGCAAAAGGGCCCAACTAGCGGGAGCTTACAATGAGCAGTTCTTC. It translates to CASSKRAQLAGAYNEQFF. Full variable domain (remainder filled in from reference TRBV11-2 and TRBJ2-1): EAGVAQSPRYKIIEKRQSVAFWCNPISGHATLYWYQQILGQGPKLLIQFQNNGVVDDSQLPKDRFSAERLKGVDSTLKIQPAKLEDSAVYLCASSKRAQLAGAYNEQFFGPGTRLTVL.

J is TRBJ2-1 and V is TRBV6-5, with no clear D. The CDR3 covers 14 residues. CDR1 and CDR2 from the germline V gene are MNHEY and SVGAGI. V lost 2 bases and J lost 2, with 7 bases in between. CDR3 DNA: TGTGCCAGCAGTTACGGCGAGCCCTACAATGAGCAGTTCTTC. Translation gives CASSYGEPYNEQFF.

J is TRBJ2-2 and V is TRBV10-1; no reliable D call. Deletions cut 5 bases from V and 6 bases from J, with 7 bases between. Germline CDR1 is WNHNN and CDR2 is SYGVQD (reference sequence). This CDR3 has 12 amino acids. CDR3 nucleotide sequence: TGCGCCAGCAGTTCCGGGTCCGGGGAGCTGTTTTTT. Translated, it gives CASSSGSGELFF.

The V and J genes are TRBV7-9 and TRBJ2-1, with D possibly being TRBD1 or TRBD2 (5 bases each). Germline CDR1 SEHNR, CDR2 FQNEAQ (reference sequence). Trimming took off 3 bases at V and 9 bases at J, with 12 bases between the two ends. The CDR3 length is 13 residues. The CDR3 protein is CASSLGRAGEQFF. The CDR3 DNA sequence: TGTGCCAGCAGCTTGGGGCGGGCGGGTGAGCAGTTCTTC.

The chain couples TRBV2 to TRBJ2-7, with TRBD2 matching over 9 bases. The CDR3 runs to 15 residues. V dropped 11 bases and J dropped 4; count of bases not matched to a gene: 15. Looked up from germline, CDR1 is SNHLY and CDR2 is FYNNEI. The CDR3 loop reads CAGREGSGSFYEQYF. The CDR3 DNA sequence: TGTGCCGGAAGGGAAGGTAGCGGGAGTTTTTACGAGCAGTACTTC.